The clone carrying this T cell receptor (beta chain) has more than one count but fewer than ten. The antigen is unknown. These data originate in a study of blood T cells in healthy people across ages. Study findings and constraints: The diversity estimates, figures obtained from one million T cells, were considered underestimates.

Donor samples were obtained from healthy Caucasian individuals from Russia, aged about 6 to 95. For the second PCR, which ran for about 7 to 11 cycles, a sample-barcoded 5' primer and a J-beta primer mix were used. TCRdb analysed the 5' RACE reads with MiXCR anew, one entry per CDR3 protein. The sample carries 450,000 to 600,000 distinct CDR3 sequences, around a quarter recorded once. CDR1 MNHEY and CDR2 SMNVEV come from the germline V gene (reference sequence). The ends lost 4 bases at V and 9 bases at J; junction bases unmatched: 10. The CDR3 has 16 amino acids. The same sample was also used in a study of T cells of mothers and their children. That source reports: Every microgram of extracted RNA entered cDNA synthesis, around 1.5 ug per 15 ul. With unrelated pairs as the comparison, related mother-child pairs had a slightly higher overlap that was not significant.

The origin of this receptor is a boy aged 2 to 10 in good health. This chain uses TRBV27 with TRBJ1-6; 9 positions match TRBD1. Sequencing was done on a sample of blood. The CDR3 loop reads CASSSGTGMYFSPLHF. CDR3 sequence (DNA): TGTGCCAGCAGTTCCGGGACAGGGATGTACTTTTCACCCCTCCACTTT.